This T cell receptor (beta chain) was observed in a study of low-dose radiotherapy and immunotherapy resistance in tumors. First-strand cDNA used TRAV- and TRBV-specific primers, covering alpha and beta chains. TCRs underwent approximately 20 PCR cycles of amplification with a constant-region primer and V-primer adapter. mRNA isolates were amplified via in vitro transcription. TCRdb re-analysed the reads in MiXCR, keeping a single row per CDR3 protein. The table lists some 11,000 distinct CDR3 sequences, over 55% of them singletons. CDR1 and CDR2 (germline): SQVTM, ANQGSEA. CDR3 length: 14 amino acids. Trimming stripped 3 bases from V and 4 bases from J, with 14 bases between.

The TCR originated in a human donor with advanced metastatic prostate, ovarian, gallbladder or colorectal cancer (not recorded which). This table probably holds off-target reads from a library built for another chain. The chain joins TRBV29-1 to TRBJ2-3; D ambiguous. The CDR3 loop reads CSVDLTGSADTQYF. The DNA of the CDR3 is TGCAGCGTTGACCTTACTGGGTCTGCAGATACGCAGTATTTT.